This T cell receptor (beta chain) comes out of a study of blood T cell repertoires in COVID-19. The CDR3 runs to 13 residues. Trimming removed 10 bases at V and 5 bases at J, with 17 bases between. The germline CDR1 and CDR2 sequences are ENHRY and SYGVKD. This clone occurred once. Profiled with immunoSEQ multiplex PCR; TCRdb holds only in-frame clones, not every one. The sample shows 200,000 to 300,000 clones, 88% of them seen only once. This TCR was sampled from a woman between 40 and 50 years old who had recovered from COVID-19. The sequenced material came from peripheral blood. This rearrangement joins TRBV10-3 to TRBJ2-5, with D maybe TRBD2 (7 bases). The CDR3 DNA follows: TGTGCCACCTCACCGGGGGGCGGGGAGACCCAGTACTTC. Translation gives CATSPGGGETQYF.